Following are 15 T cell receptor beta chains from one sample sequenced in a study of T cell responses to AZD1222 COVID-19 vaccine. Sequencing was performed with immunoSEQ multiplex PCR; in TCRdb, only in-frame clones are kept and a portion is missing. Found here are more than 150,000 clones, more than 85% of them singletons; the top ten hold 4.4%. Sequenced material: peripheral blood, taken on day 0 of AZD1222 vaccination. The source is an adult in good health.

The chain joins TRBV9 to TRBJ2-4; D is possibly TRBD1 or TRBD2 (5 bases each). This CDR3 has 14 residues. Looked up from germline, CDR1 is SGDLS and CDR2 is YYNGEE. Trimming took 0 bases from V and 7 from J, leaving 11 bases between them. CDR3 in DNA: TGTGCCAGCAGCGTAGGAGGGGTTGGGAACATTCAGTACTTC. It codes for CASSVGGVGNIQYF.

The chain recombines TRBV19 with TRBJ1-1; D is ambiguous. The CDR3 runs 12 residues. V dropped 2 bases and J dropped 2 bases, with 3 bases sitting between them. CDR1 and CDR2 from the germline V gene are LNHDA and SQIVND (reference sequence). CDR3 protein: CASSIPNTEAFF. CDR3 DNA: TGTGCCAGTAGTATACCCAACACTGAAGCTTTCTTT.

J is TRBJ2-1 and V is TRBV5-1; 10 bases agree with TRBD1. The CDR3 covers 15 residues. Germline CDR1 is SGHRS and CDR2 is YFSETQ. V shed 4 bases and J 3 bases; nucleotides not matched to a gene: 4. The CDR3 here is CASSPGTGDYNEQFF. CDR3 nucleotide sequence: TGCGCCAGCAGCCCGGGGACAGGGGACTACAATGAGCAGTTCTTC.

The chain carries TRBV6-2 or TRBV6-3 and TRBJ2-6; D is unclear. This CDR3 spans 15 amino acids. In germline, CDR1 is MNHEY, CDR2 SVGEGT. Trimming pared 6 bases from V and 0 bases from J, leaving 9 bases between. The CDR3 region is CASSLRSSGANVLTF. The CDR3 DNA follows: TGTGCCAGCAGCCTAAGGTCCTCTGGGGCCAACGTCCTGACTTTC.

The gene calls are TRBV5-6 and TRBJ2-3, with 9 bases that match TRBD1. CDR1 SGHDT and CDR2 YYEEEE come from the germline V gene. J lost 3 bases, V lost 2 bases, and 4 bases had no gene match. This CDR3 contains 15 residues. The CDR3 DNA reads TGTGCCAGCAGCTTCGGGACAGGGAGGACAGATACGCAGTATTTT. Its translation: CASSFGTGRTDTQYF.

The V gene is TRBV28, the J gene TRBJ1-4; D perhaps matches TRBD1 (6 bases). The ends were cut back, 6 bases at V and 4 bases at J, with 15 bases in the middle. Germline assignment: CDR1 MDHEN and CDR2 SYDVKM. This CDR3 has 15 amino acids. CDR3 in DNA: TGTGCCAGCAGCACGGGAGGGGGACTTAATGAAAAACTGTTTTTT. Its translation: CASSTGGGLNEKLFF. Full variable domain (remainder filled in from reference TRBV28 and TRBJ1-4): DVKVTQSSRYLVKRTGEKVFLECVQDMDHENMFWYRQDPGLGLRLIYFSYDVKMKEKGDIPEGYSVSREKKERFSLILESASTNQTSMYLCASSTGGGLNEKLFFGSGTQLSVL.

DNA for the CDR3: TGTGCCAGCAGGGGACAGGCCACAGATACGCAGTATTTT. This gives the protein CASRGQATDTQYF. V gene TRBV28 combines with J gene TRBJ2-3; 8 bases are a match to TRBD1. CDR3 size: 13 residues. Germline CDR1 reads MDHEN; CDR2 reads SYDVKM. V dropped 6 bases and J dropped 2; count of bases not matched to a gene: 1.

The genes are TRBV6-5 and TRBJ1-5; D is possibly TRBD1 (5 bases). CDR1 is MNHEY and CDR2 is SVGAGI in the germline V gene. Trimming stripped 0 bases from V and 6 bases from J, with 12 bases between. This CDR3 spans 15 amino acids. The CDR3 here is CASSYSGGVGQPQHF. The CDR3 DNA is TGTGCCAGCAGTTACTCGGGGGGGGTAGGTCAGCCCCAGCATTTT.

V gene TRBV2 combines with J gene TRBJ2-7; 7 bases line up with TRBD1. The germline gives CDR1 SNHLY, CDR2 FYNNEI. The length of the CDR3 is 13 residues. V was clipped by 8 bases and J by 2 bases; unmatched bases: 6. The CDR3 DNA sequence: TGTGCCAGCGTCGGGACAGATACCTACGAGCAGTACTTC. It is translated as CASVGTDTYEQYF.

The chain recombines TRBV3-1 (or the pseudogene TRBV3-2) with TRBJ2-1, with TRBD1 matching 9 bases. This CDR3 is 17 amino acids long. Germline V gene data show CDR1 as LGHDT and CDR2 as YNNKEL (reference sequence). V shed 1 base, J shed 4 bases, and the junction held 8 bases outside the gene matches. The CDR3 DNA follows: TGTGCCAGCAGCCAAGCCCCGTGGGACAGGGCTTACAATGAGCAGTTCTTC. Translated: CASSQAPWDRAYNEQFF.

The genes are TRBV27 and TRBJ1-1, with D tentatively TRBD1 (6 bases). Trimming took 5 bases from V and 10 from J, leaving 23 bases between them. This CDR3 comprises 15 residues. Looked up from germline, CDR1 is MNHEY and CDR2 is SMNVEV (reference sequence). The CDR3 protein is CASSQGFSMGRGAFF. The CDR3 nucleotides read TGTGCCAGCAGTCAGGGGTTTAGTATGGGCCGGGGAGCTTTCTTT.

The sample holds one count of this clone. This rearrangement joins TRBV7-9 to TRBJ2-1, with 10 bases matching TRBD1. Germline values: CDR1 SEHNR, CDR2 FQNEAQ (reference sequence). The CDR3 length is 16 residues. The V and J ends lost 5 bases and 6 bases, in that order; junction bases with no gene match: 10. The CDR3 spells CASSARQTGGGNEQFF. The CDR3 DNA follows: TGTGCCAGCAGCGCAAGACAGACAGGGGGCGGCAATGAGCAGTTCTTC. The full variable domain, with the rest looked up from reference TRBV7-9 and TRBJ2-1, is DTGVSQNPRHKITKRGQNVTFRCDPISEHNRLYWYRQTLGQGPEFLTYFQNEAQLEKSRLLSDRFSAERPKGSFSTLEIQRTEQGDSAMYLCASSARQTGGGNEQFFGPGTRLTVL.

The chain recombines TRBV28 with TRBJ1-1, with D unclear. The germline gives CDR1 MDHEN, CDR2 SYDVKM. With 3 bases removed from V and 5 bases from J, the gap between germline ends came to 10 bases. CDR3 size: 13 residues. In nucleotides, the CDR3 is TGTGCCAGCAGTTTGTCCGGGCAGACTGAAGCTTTCTTT. Residues: CASSLSGQTEAFF. Full variable domain (missing parts from reference TRBV28 and TRBJ1-1): DVKVTQSSRYLVKRTGEKVFLECVQDMDHENMFWYRQDPGLGLRLIYFSYDVKMKEKGDIPEGYSVSREKKERFSLILESASTNQTSMYLCASSLSGQTEAFFGQGTRLTVV.

V usage is TRBV9 and J usage is TRBJ1-6; D is possibly TRBD1 (5 bases). This CDR3 contains 12 residues. The V gene lost 3 bases and the J gene lost 9 bases, with 7 bases spanning the gap. The germline V gene has CDR1 SGDLS and CDR2 YYNGEE. CDR3: CASSAQGSPLHF. The CDR3 DNA sequence: TGTGCCAGCAGCGCGCAGGGTTCACCCCTCCACTTT.

This clone was counted once. The chain links TRBV4-2 to TRBJ2-7; no clear D gene. The CDR3 length is 16 residues. In germline, CDR1 is LGHNA, CDR2 YNFKEQ. Deletions cut 7 bases from V and 0 bases from J, with 19 bases between. CDR3 nucleotide sequence: TGTGCCAGCAAATCCTCCAAGTCGAGTAGCTCCTACGAGCAGTACTTC. It specifies CASKSSKSSSSYEQYF.